The rows below give T cell receptor beta chains drawn from one sample of a study of blood T cell repertoires in COVID-19. Profiling relied on immunoSEQ multiplex PCR, and the TCRdb table lists in-frame clones only, not all of them. The sample gives about 360,000 clones, approximately 86% of which show up once; about 3% is in the top ten. The specimen was peripheral blood. The receptors were gathered from a human donor in a cohort sampled during active COVID-19. Each CDR3 is given with its conserved first and last residue. Only some rows state a clone size, as once, few, many or a class for expanded clones.

size | length | V | CDR3
NA | 17 | TRBV9 | CASSAGLAGSLQETQYF
NA | 14 | TRBV9 | CASSVAGGWNEQFF
NA | 13 | TRBV29-1 | CSRLQGRNYGYTF
NA | 14 | TRBV19 | CASSPAKETYEQYF
NA | 15 | TRBV9 | CASSVGGARADTQYF
once | 17 | TRBV6-7 | CASSYLGTTPEQETQYF
NA | 14 | TRBV3-1/TRBV3-2 | CASRLAGSTDTQYF
NA | 17 | TRBV7-9 | CASSPWTSGTGTDTQYF
NA | 15 | TRBV19 | CASKPGQSLNYGYTF
NA | 17 | TRBV4-1 | CASSQIKTGTIAGELFF
NA | 16 | TRBV7-9 | CASSLATPTGHQPQHF
NA | 16 | TRBV7-3 | CASSLGLADEGDTQYF
NA | 14 | TRBV20-1 | CSASWGGAYNEQFF
NA | 12 | TRBV12-3/TRBV12-4 | CASSKLRSSWFF
NA | 15 | TRBV5-4 | CASSLGSSGQDTQYF
NA | 11 | TRBV29-1 | CSVQGAGELFF
NA | 15 | TRBV6-2/TRBV6-3 | CASSPSTGGGLKLFF
once | 16 | TRBV19 | CASINPLGDKRHGYTF
NA | 16 | TRBV24-1 | CATSDRGQGVDQPQHF
NA | 13 | TRBV5-5 | CASHQDPNTEAFF
once | 15 | TRBV6-1 | CASSEALTGLTEAFF
NA | 14 | TRBV7-2 | CASSPGHYLNEQFF
NA | 15 | TRBV6-5 | CASTSDRGSWQPQHF
NA | 14 | TRBV4-1 | CASSQDLTSQPQHF
NA | 14 | TRBV7-2 | CASSGLGASETQYF
NA | 14 | TRBV2 | CASSAGTSGGAQYF
NA | 18 | TRBV5-8 | CASSPETSGGDSYNEQFF
once | 12 | TRBV3-1/TRBV3-2 | CASSQGSPMQYF
once | 14 | TRBV11-1 | CASSPPPAGETQYF
few | 17 | TRBV11-2 | CASSPDLRSSSYNEQFF
NA | 16 | TRBV5-1 | CASSSTPGDSGNTIYF
NA | 16 | TRBV18 | CASSPYRAGGTDTQYF
NA | 18 | TRBV5-4 | CASSRTGTSEGTRDTQYF
NA | 14 | TRBV5-1 | CASSTGGLNEKLFF
NA | 14 | TRBV3-1/TRBV3-2 | CASSQGLAIGELFF
NA | 14 | TRBV5-6 | CASSSPNQGRGYTF
NA | 15 | TRBV20-1 | CSASRLAGAPGEQFF
NA | 12 | TRBV29-1 | CSAAGVAYGYTF
NA | 15 | TRBV5-6 | CASSSALGGKEKLFF
NA | 12 | TRBV6-1 | CASSERVLEQYF
few | 18 | TRBV19 | CASSLFSRGMSGANVLTF
once | 13 | TRBV4-1 | CASSLGRDREAFF
NA | 15 | TRBV3-1/TRBV3-2 | CASSPIGQGVHEQYF
NA | 11 | TRBV20-1 | CSARAAVGQYF
NA | 16 | TRBV30 | CALRVAGGPSYNEQFF
NA | 16 | TRBV6-5 | CASSYSTGQASYEQYF
NA | 14 | TRBV2 | CASRTGTVNEKLFF
once | 14 | TRBV6-1 | CASSEVGANYGYTF
NA | 15 | TRBV30 | CAWSNRDSGADTQYF
NA | 15 | TRBV29-1 | CSVELQVSAQDTQYF
NA | 15 | TRBV7-2 | CASSLLGASTDTQYF
NA | 12 | TRBV29-1 | CSVQRTGAEAFF
NA | 14 | TRBV7-3 | CASSPSGGAYEQFF
NA | 15 | TRBV28 | CASSSDREVFVGYTF
NA | 13 | TRBV27 | CGSRDSSYNEQFF